The subject of this entry is one TCR beta chain. Since a much larger clone is just one base distant, this may be a read error. This entry comes from a study of neurological immune-mediated disorders. This sample's time point: longitudinal time-point 1 (baseline). TCRdb recomputed calls from the 5' RACE reads with MiXCR, one row per CDR3 protein. The table lists 60,000 to 90,000 distinct CDR3 sequences, roughly 10% of them singletons. The germline CDR1 and CDR2 sequences are MDHEN and SYDVKM. The CDR3 has 14 amino acids. This rearrangement joins TRBV28 to TRBJ1-6, with a tentative D call TRBD1 (5 bases). Sequencing was performed on PBMCs. This receptor was taken from a man between 25 and 39 years old in good health. CDR3 amino acids: CAGRQGQYNSPLHF. The CDR3 DNA reads as TGTGCCGGCAGACAAGGACAATATAATTCACCCCTCCACTTT.